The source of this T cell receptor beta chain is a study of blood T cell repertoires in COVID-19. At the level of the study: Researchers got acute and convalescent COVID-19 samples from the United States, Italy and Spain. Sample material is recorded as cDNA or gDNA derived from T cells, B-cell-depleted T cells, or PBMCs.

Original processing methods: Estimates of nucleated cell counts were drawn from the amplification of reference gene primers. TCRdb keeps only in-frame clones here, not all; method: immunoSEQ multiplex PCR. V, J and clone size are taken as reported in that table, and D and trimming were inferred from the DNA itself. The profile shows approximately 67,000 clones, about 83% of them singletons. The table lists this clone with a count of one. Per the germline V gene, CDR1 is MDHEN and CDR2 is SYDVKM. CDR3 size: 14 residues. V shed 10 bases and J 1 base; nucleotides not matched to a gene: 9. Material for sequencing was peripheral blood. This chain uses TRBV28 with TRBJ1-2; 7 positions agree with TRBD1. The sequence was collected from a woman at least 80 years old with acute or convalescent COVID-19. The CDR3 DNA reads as TGTGCCACCAGCGGGACAGTCCTTAACTATGGCTACACCTTC. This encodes CATSGTVLNYGYTF.